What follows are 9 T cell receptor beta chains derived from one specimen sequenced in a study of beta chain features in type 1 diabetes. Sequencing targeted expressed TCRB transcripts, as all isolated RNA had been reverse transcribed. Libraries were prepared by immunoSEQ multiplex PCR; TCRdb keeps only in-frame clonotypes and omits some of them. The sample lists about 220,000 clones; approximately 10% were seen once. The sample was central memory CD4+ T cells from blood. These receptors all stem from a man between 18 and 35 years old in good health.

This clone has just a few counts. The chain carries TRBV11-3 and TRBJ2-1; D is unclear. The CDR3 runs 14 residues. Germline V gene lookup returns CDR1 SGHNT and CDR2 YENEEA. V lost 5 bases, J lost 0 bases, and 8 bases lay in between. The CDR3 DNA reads TGTGCCAGCAGCCCAGAGAGCTCCTACAATGAGCAGTTCTTC. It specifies CASSPESSYNEQFF.

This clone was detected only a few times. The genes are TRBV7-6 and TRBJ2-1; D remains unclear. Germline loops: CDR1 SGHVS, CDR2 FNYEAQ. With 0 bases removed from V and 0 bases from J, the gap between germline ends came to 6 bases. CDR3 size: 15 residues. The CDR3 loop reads CASSLAPDSYNEQFF. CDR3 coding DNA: TGTGCCAGCAGCTTAGCGCCTGACTCCTACAATGAGCAGTTCTTC.

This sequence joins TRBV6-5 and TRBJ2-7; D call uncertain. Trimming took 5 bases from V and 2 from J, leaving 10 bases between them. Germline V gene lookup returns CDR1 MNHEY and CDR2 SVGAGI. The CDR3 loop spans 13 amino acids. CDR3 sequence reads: CASSENVPYEQYF. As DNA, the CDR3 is TGTGCCAGCAGTGAAAATGTCCCCTACGAGCAGTACTTC.

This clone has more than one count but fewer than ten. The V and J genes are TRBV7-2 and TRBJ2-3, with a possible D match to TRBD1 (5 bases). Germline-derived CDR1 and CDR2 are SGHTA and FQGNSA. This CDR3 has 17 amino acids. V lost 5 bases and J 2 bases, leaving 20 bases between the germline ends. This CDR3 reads CASSLEQATGLTDTQYF. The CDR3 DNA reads TGTGCCAGCAGCCTGGAACAGGCGACGGGCCTCACAGATACGCAGTATTTT.

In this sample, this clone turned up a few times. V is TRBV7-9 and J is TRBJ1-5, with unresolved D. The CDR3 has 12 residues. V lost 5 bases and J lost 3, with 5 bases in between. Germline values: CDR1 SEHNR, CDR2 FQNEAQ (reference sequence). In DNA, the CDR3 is TGTGCCAGCAGCCCCCTCAATCAGCCCCAGCATTTT. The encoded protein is CASSPLNQPQHF.

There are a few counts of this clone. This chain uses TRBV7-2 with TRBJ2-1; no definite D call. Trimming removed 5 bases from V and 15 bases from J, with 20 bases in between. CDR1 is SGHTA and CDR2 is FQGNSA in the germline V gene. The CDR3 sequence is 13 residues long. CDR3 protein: CASSATGPSAVFF. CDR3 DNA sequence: TGTGCCAGCAGCGCCACCGGGCCCTCGGCCGTGTTCTTC.

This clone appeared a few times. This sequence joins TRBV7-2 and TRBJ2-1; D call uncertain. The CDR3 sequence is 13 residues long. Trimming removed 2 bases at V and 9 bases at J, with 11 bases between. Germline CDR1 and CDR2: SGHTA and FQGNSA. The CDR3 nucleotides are TGTGCCAGCAGCTTATTCGCTTTGGCTGAGCAGTTCTTC. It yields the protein CASSLFALAEQFF. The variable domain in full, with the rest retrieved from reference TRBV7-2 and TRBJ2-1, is GAGVSQSPSNKVTEKGKDVELRCDPISGHTALYWYRQSLGQGLEFLIYFQGNSAPDKSGLPSDRFSAERTGGSVSTLTIQRTQQEDSAVYLCASSLFALAEQFFGPGTRLTVL.

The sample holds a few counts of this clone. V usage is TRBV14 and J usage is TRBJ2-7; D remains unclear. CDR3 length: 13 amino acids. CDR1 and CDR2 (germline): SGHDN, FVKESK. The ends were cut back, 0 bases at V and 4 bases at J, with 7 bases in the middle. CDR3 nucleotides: TGTGCCAGCAGCCAAGATAGCCCTTACGAGCAGTACTTC. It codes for CASSQDSPYEQYF.

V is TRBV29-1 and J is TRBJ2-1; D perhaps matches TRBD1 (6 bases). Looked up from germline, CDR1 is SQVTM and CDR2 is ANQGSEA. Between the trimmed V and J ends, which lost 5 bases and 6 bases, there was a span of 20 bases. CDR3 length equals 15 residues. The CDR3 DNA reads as TGCAGCGTTTTTAAACTAAGGACAGTCGGCAATGAGCAGTTCTTC. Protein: CSVFKLRTVGNEQFF.